This T cell receptor beta chain was identified in a study of blood T cells in healthy people across ages. A second PCR of 7 to 11 cycles used a sample-barcoded 5' primer and a J-beta primer mix. TCRdb reprocessed the 5' RACE reads via MiXCR and lists one record per CDR3 protein. The repertoire consists of more than 900,000 distinct CDR3 sequences, with 25% occurring once and the leading ten covering approximately 0.7%. The CDR3 is made up of 15 amino acids. Germline V lookup: CDR1 MNHNY, CDR2 SVGAGI (reference sequence). Trimming stripped 0 bases from V and 4 bases from J, with 10 bases between. Study outcomes and limitations: Age brought a roughly linear fall in TCR beta diversity measured per million T cells.

To note about this clonotype: The antigen remains unidentified.

This sample also belongs to another study, concerning T cells of mothers and their children. In that study: The authors found no persistent microchimeric T cell clones.

V and J are TRBV6-6 and TRBJ1-5; the D gene is possibly TRBD1 (5 bases). Sequenced material: blood. This clonotype was sampled from a girl under 10 years old in good health. The CDR3 DNA reads as TGTGCCAGCAGTTACTCGACGAAGGGGAATCAGCCCCAGCATTTT. This encodes CASSYSTKGNQPQHF.